This TCR beta chain is from a study of blood T cell repertoires in COVID-19. The overall study: Acute and convalescent COVID-19 samples came from the United States, Italy and Spain. The cDNA or gDNA used as material had been derived from T cells, B-cell-depleted T cells, or PBMCs.

Per the original data handling: Researchers report that nucleated cell counts were estimated from reference gene primer amplification. Sequencing was performed with immunoSEQ multiplex PCR; in TCRdb, only in-frame clones are kept and a portion is missing. Clone size and V and J calls were adopted from that table, with D and trimming inferred from the DNA. Here the sample spans about 230,000 clones, approximately 88% being singletons. Germline V lookup: CDR1 MGHDK, CDR2 SYGVNS. The CDR3 runs to 16 residues. Trimming shortened V by 1 base and J by 3 bases, and 16 bases separated the two germline ends. The receptor was derived from a man aged 35 to 55 with acute or convalescent COVID-19. The specimen sequenced was peripheral blood. This rearrangement joins TRBV25-1 to TRBJ2-7, with D unresolved. The CDR3 coding sequence is TGTGCCAGCAGTGAATCTGGCGGTCGAACCCACTACGAGCAGTACTTC. The encoded protein is CASSESGGRTHYEQYF.